One sample yielded the 25 T cell receptor beta chains listed below, sequenced in a study of cytomegalovirus exposure and HLA in healthy donors. Use of 60 Vbeta and 13 Jbeta primers characterized the PCR. Sequencing was performed with immunoSEQ multiplex PCR; in TCRdb, only in-frame clones are kept and a portion is missing. Among about 130,000 clones listed, roughly 70% were seen once. The sequencing input was PBMCs. Receptors were obtained from a woman aged 40 to 50 in good health and CMV-seropositive.

The CDR3 DNA sequence: TGTGCCAGCAGCCCAAATCTAGACCTCCTCCAAGAGACCCAGTACTTC. Its translation is CASSPNLDLLQETQYF. This rearrangement joins TRBV7-9 to TRBJ2-5, with D unresolved. Germline V gene sequence: CDR1 SEHNR, CDR2 FQNEAQ (reference sequence). This CDR3 has 16 amino acids. Trimming stripped 5 bases from V and 1 base from J, with 17 bases between.

This sequence joins TRBV10-3 and TRBJ2-1; 7 positions match TRBD1. This CDR3 region has 18 residues. CDR1 and CDR2 from the germline V gene are ENHRY and SYGVKD. V gave up 0 bases and J gave up 0 bases; unmatched junction bases: 8. The CDR3 bases are TGTGCCATCAGTGAGTCAACAGGGGTACCAAACTCCTACAATGAGCAGTTCTTC. The encoded protein is CAISESTGVPNSYNEQFF.

The rearrangement uses TRBV5-4 and TRBJ2-7; TRBD2 matches 7 bases. The V segment lost 5 bases and the J segment 0 bases; nucleotides outside the gene matches: 11. Germline CDR1 is SGHNT and CDR2 is YYREEE (reference sequence). The CDR3 has 16 amino acids. This CDR3 is CASRPGGVYRSYEQYF. The CDR3 bases are TGTGCCAGCAGGCCTGGGGGGGTCTACCGCTCCTACGAGCAGTACTTC. Combining the CDR3 with reference TRBV5-4 and TRBJ2-7 gives the whole variable domain ETGVTQSPTHLIKTRGQQVTLRCSSQSGHNTVSWYQQALGQGPQFIFQYYREEENGRGNFPPRFSGLQFPNYSSELNVNALELDDSALYLCASRPGGVYRSYEQYFGPGTRLTVT.

The chain links TRBV5-6 to TRBJ1-2; D ambiguous. Germline V gene lookup returns CDR1 SGHDT and CDR2 YYEEEE. This CDR3 has 14 residues. V was shortened by 0 bases and J by 2 bases, with 8 bases between the two germline ends. CDR3: CASSLAHRNYGYTF. In DNA form, the CDR3 reads TGTGCCAGCAGCTTGGCCCATCGGAACTATGGCTACACCTTC.

This chain links TRBV7-2 with TRBJ1-1; 8 nucleotides agree with TRBD1. Per germline, CDR1 SGHTA and CDR2 FQGNSA. The CDR3 has 16 residues. J was trimmed by 8 bases and V by 2 bases; bases with no gene match: 13. As DNA, the CDR3 is TGTGCCAGCAGCTTAAGACAGGGGTTGTCTAAAGGGGAAGCTTTCTTT. This encodes CASSLRQGLSKGEAFF.

The CDR3, as DNA: TGTGCCAGCAGCGGTAATTCAGGGCCCTACGAGCAGTACTTC. Its translation: CASSGNSGPYEQYF. The rearrangement links TRBV9 to TRBJ2-7; tentative D call: TRBD1 (5 bases). CDR1 and CDR2 from the germline V gene are SGDLS and YYNGEE. This CDR3 has 14 residues. Trimming removed 3 bases from V and 2 bases from J, with 12 bases in between. Full variable domain (rest looked up from reference TRBV9 and TRBJ2-7): DSGVTQTPKHLITATGQRVTLRCSPRSGDLSVYWYQQSLDQGLQFLIQYYNGEERAKGNILERFSAQQFPDLHSELNLSSLELGDSALYFCASSGNSGPYEQYFGPGTRLTVT.

The CDR3 DNA is TGTGCCAGCAGTTTACGTCTCCCCGGGGAGCTGTTTTTT. Translated: CASSLRLPGELFF. This chain joins TRBV27 and TRBJ2-2, with D uncertain. CDR3 length: 13 residues. Germline assignment: CDR1 MNHEY and CDR2 SMNVEV (reference sequence). Trimming pared 2 bases from V and 6 bases from J, leaving 7 bases between.

With regard to this clone: Relative to the germline gene, one junction end is altered; a read error may explain this. This chain uses TRBV7-7 with TRBJ2-2, with 9 positions matching TRBD2. The CDR3 runs 17 residues. Looked up from germline, CDR1 is SSHAT and CDR2 is FNYEAQ (reference sequence). This CDR3 reads CASSLSAGGVNTGELFF. The CDR3 DNA reads as TGTGCTAGCAGCTTATCGGCGGGAGGGGTAAACACCGGGGAGCTGTTTTTT.

The chain employs TRBV6-5 and TRBJ1-1; unclear D gene. Germline-derived CDR1 and CDR2 are MNHEY and SVGAGI. The CDR3 is 13 residues long. The V and J ends lost 8 bases and 0 bases respectively, with 10 bases between them. DNA of the CDR3: TGTGCCAGCGATATTACGGTGAACACTGAAGCTTTCTTT. This translates into CASDITVNTEAFF.

The chain uses TRBV18 and TRBJ2-1; 11 nucleotides line up with TRBD2. After removal of 0 bases from V and 4 bases from J, the junction contained 5 bases not matched to a gene. The germline V gene has CDR1 KGHSH and CDR2 LQKENI. CDR3 length equals 17 residues. The CDR3: CASSPPLAGGTYNEQFF. In DNA, the CDR3 is TGTGCCAGCTCACCACCCTTAGCGGGGGGGACATACAATGAGCAGTTCTTC.

This chain joins TRBV5-1 and TRBJ2-1, with TRBD1 identical over 8 bases. The CDR3 has 15 amino acids. Unmatched junction bases numbered 10, after V lost 3 bases and J lost 8 bases. CDR1 and CDR2 (germline): SGHRS, YFSETQ. CDR3 nucleotides: TGCGCCAGCAGCTCCGGGACAGGAGGTTCCCATGAGCAGTTCTTC. Translation: CASSSGTGGSHEQFF. The full variable domain, rest sourced from reference TRBV5-1 and TRBJ2-1, is KAGVTQTPRYLIKTRGQQVTLSCSPISGHRSVSWYQQTPGQGLQFLFEYFSETQRNKGNFPGRFSGRQFSNSRSEMNVSTLELGDSALYLCASSSGTGGSHEQFFGPGTRLTVL.

This clone was counted a few times. The chain uses TRBV7-2 and TRBJ1-1; 8 bases agree with TRBD1. The V gene's germline CDR1 is SGHTA and CDR2 FQGNSA. V shed 5 bases, J shed 6 bases, and the junction held 8 bases outside the gene matches. This CDR3 comprises 14 residues. The CDR3 DNA reads as TGTGCCAGCAGCAAGGCAGGGGGCAGGGCTGAAGCTTTCTTT. Amino acids: CASSKAGGRAEAFF.

This chain joins TRBV7-2 and TRBJ2-7, with TRBD1 matching 9 bases. CDR1 SGHTA and CDR2 FQGNSA come from the germline V gene. The J segment lost 6 bases and the V segment lost 5 bases, leaving 5 bases of the junction unmatched. The CDR3 totals 13 residues. The CDR3, as DNA: TGTGCCAGCAGCCCCCTACAGGGGGCCGAGCAGTACTTC. Protein sequence: CASSPLQGAEQYF. The whole variable domain, remainder taken from reference TRBV7-2 and TRBJ2-7, is GAGVSQSPSNKVTEKGKDVELRCDPISGHTALYWYRQSLGQGLEFLIYFQGNSAPDKSGLPSDRFSAERTGGSVSTLTIQRTQQEDSAVYLCASSPLQGAEQYFGPGTRLTVT.

In its sample, this clone was seen a few times. Sequence at one end of the junction differs from germline and may be a read error. The chain has TRBV7-9 and TRBJ2-7, with D tentatively TRBD2 (5 bases). This CDR3 has 13 amino acids. From germline, CDR1 is SEHNR and CDR2 FQNEAQ (reference sequence). The CDR3 nucleotides are TGTTCCAGCAGCTTAGAGTTAGGTCTAGCGCAGTACTTC. Translating gives CSSSLELGLAQYF.

This clone was found once. The chain employs TRBV25-1 and TRBJ2-5; perhaps TRBD1 as D (5 bases). Deletions cut 4 bases from V and 2 bases from J, with 11 bases between. Per the germline V gene, CDR1 is MGHDK and CDR2 is SYGVNS. There are 14 residues in the CDR3. This chain's CDR3 is CASSAPGRQETQYF. The CDR3, as DNA: TGTGCCAGCAGTGCCCCAGGGCGACAAGAGACCCAGTACTTC.

This sequence joins TRBV27 and TRBJ2-7; possible D gene TRBD1, 5 bases. Germline V gene lookup returns CDR1 MNHEY and CDR2 SMNVEV (reference sequence). This CDR3 is built from 13 residues. Trimming cost V 11 bases and J 2 bases, with 16 bases left between them. The CDR3 DNA sequence: TGTGCCCCTACGGCAGGGTCAACCTACGAGCAGTACTTC. Translating gives CAPTAGSTYEQYF.

For this clone: Only one base separates this from a far larger clonotype, so it likely reflects a read error. Other DNA sequences in the sample encode the same CDR3. J is TRBJ1-1 and V is TRBV5-4; D is uncertain. The germline V gene has CDR1 SGHNT and CDR2 YYREEE (reference sequence). The CDR3 extends over 12 amino acids. The V end was cut by 0 bases, the J end by 5 bases, with 5 bases between. The CDR3 coding sequence is TGTGCCAGCAGCTTGGACGGGACTGAAGCTTTCTTT. This translates into CASSLDGTEAFF.

V gene TRBV5-1 combines with J gene TRBJ1-5, with 9 bases identical to TRBD1. V dropped 0 bases and J dropped 6; count of bases not matched to a gene: 4. The length of the CDR3 is 15 residues. Germline-derived CDR1 and CDR2 are SGHRS and YFSETQ. For the CDR3, the DNA is TGCGCCAGCAGCTTGGGGGACAGGGAATTTCAGCCCCAGCATTTT. It specifies CASSLGDREFQPQHF. The full variable domain, in which reference TRBV5-1 and TRBJ1-5 provide the parts outside the CDR3, is KAGVTQTPRYLIKTRGQQVTLSCSPISGHRSVSWYQQTPGQGLQFLFEYFSETQRNKGNFPGRFSGRQFSNSRSEMNVSTLELGDSALYLCASSLGDREFQPQHFGDGTRLSIL.

The chain has TRBV7-9 and TRBJ2-4, with TRBD1 matching 7 bases. CDR1 is SEHNR, CDR2 FQNEAQ, per germline (reference sequence). The CDR3 contains 12 residues. Trimming removed 6 bases from V and 5 bases from J; junction bases left unmatched: 1. The CDR3 region has the DNA TGTGCCAGCAGTCAGGGGGAAAACATTCAGTACTTC. Translated, it gives CASSQGENIQYF.

This chain connects TRBV18 to TRBJ1-1; D is possibly TRBD1 (5 bases). CDR3 length: 17 residues. Germline V lookup: CDR1 KGHSH, CDR2 LQKENI. Trimming took 1 base from V and 0 from J, leaving 15 bases between them. The CDR3 nucleotides are TGTGCCAGCTCACCACAAGTAGGGGATTTTATGAACACTGAAGCTTTCTTT. It encodes CASSPQVGDFMNTEAFF.

The DNA for the CDR3 is TGTGCCAGCAGCCTAATAGGCGGGAGTAGTTTCGGGAATGAGCAGTTCTTC. Amino acids: CASSLIGGSSFGNEQFF. V and J are TRBV7-6 and TRBJ2-1; 7 bases map to TRBD2. The trim removed 5 bases at V and 7 bases at J, leaving 17 bases unmatched. This CDR3 is 17 amino acids long. The V gene's germline CDR1 is SGHVS and CDR2 FNYEAQ.

The V gene is TRBV4-3, the J gene TRBJ1-1, with 7 bases matching TRBD1. Germline V gene data show CDR1 as LGHNA and CDR2 as YSLEER. Germline trimming cut 4 bases from V and 8 bases from J; bases unmatched to any gene: 16. The CDR3 totals 16 residues. CDR3 region: CASSLHRPPDRVEAFF. The DNA of the CDR3 is TGCGCCAGCAGCCTACATCGACCTCCCGACAGGGTCGAAGCTTTCTTT.

The chain joins TRBV6-5 to TRBJ2-2; tentative D call: TRBD2 (5 bases). The V gene's germline CDR1 is MNHEY and CDR2 SVGAGI. This CDR3 is 15 amino acids long. V was clipped by 8 bases and J by 4 bases, with 17 bases between them. CDR3 amino acids: CASGLRAELTGELFF. CDR3 sequence (DNA): TGTGCCAGCGGTCTTAGAGCGGAGCTCACCGGGGAGCTGTTTTTT.

This clone was counted between two and nine times. The rearrangement uses TRBV5-1 and TRBJ2-1; a weak D match, TRBD2 (7 bases). The germline CDR1 and CDR2 sequences are SGHRS and YFSETQ. This CDR3 has 15 amino acids. Trimming cost V 0 bases and J 4 bases, with 11 bases left between them. CDR3 protein: CASSLGGGQYNEQFF. The CDR3 bases are TGCGCCAGCAGCTTGGGGGGGGGACAATACAATGAGCAGTTCTTC.

This chain joins TRBV28 and TRBJ1-3, with D hard to call. Trimming left V 1 base short and J 0 bases short, with 7 bases between. CDR3 size: 15 residues. Germline CDR1 and CDR2: MDHEN and SYDVKM. Here the CDR3 DNA reads TGTGCCAGCAGTTTATCGACACTCTCTGGAAACACCATATATTTT. As protein: CASSLSTLSGNTIYF. The full variable domain, rest sourced from reference TRBV28 and TRBJ1-3, is DVKVTQSSRYLVKRTGEKVFLECVQDMDHENMFWYRQDPGLGLRLIYFSYDVKMKEKGDIPEGYSVSREKKERFSLILESASTNQTSMYLCASSLSTLSGNTIYFGEGSWLTVV.